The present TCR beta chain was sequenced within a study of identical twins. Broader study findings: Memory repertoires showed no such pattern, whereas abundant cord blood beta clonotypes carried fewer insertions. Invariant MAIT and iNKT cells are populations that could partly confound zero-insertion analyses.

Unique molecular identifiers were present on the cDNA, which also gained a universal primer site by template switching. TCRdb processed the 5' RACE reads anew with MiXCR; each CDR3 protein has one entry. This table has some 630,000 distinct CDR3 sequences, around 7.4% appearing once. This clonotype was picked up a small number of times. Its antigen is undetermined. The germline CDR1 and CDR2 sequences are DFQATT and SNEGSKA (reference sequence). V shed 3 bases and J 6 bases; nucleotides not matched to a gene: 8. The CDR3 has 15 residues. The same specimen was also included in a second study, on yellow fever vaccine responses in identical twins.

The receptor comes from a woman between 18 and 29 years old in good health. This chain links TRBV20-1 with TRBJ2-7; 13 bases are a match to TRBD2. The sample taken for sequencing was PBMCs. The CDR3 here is CSARATSGRVGEQYF. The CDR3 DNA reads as TGCAGTGCTAGGGCCACTAGCGGGAGGGTTGGCGAGCAGTACTTC.